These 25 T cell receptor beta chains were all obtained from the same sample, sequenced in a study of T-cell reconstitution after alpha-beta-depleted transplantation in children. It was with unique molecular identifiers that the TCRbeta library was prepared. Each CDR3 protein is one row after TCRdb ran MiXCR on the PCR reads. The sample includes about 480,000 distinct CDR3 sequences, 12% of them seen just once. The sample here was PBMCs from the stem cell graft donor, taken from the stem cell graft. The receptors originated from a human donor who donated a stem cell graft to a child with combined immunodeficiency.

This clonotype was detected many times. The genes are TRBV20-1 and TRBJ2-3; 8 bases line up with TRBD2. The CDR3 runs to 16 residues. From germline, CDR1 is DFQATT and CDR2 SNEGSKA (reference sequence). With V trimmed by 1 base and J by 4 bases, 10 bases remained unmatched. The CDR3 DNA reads TGCAGTGCTAGAGTTGGCAGCGGGAGCGGGGCAGATACGCAGTATTTT. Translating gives CSARVGSGSGADTQYF.

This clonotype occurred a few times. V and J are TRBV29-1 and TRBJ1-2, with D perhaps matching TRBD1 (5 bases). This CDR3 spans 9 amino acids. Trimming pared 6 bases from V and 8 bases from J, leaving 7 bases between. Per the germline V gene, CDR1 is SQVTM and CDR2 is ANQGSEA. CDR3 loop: CSVGEGYTF. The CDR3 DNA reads TGCAGCGTGGGGGAGGGCTACACCTTC.

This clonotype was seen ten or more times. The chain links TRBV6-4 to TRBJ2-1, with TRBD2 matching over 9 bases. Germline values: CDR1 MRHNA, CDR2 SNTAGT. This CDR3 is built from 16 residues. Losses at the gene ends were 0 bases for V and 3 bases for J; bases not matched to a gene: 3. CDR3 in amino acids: CASSDSSSGGYNEQFF. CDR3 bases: TGTGCCAGCAGTGACTCGAGTAGCGGGGGCTACAATGAGCAGTTCTTC.

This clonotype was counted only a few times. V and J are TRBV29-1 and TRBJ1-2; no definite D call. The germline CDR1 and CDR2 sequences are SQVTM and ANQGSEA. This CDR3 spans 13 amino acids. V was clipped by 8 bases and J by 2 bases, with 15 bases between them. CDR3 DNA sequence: TGCAGCATCCCGGACGGTTTGAACTATGGCTACACCTTC. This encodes CSIPDGLNYGYTF.

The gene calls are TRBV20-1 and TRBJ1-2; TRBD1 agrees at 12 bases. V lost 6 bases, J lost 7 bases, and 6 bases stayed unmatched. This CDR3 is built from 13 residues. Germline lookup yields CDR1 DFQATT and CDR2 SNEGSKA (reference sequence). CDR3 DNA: TGCAGTGCATGGGACAGGGGGCTGCTTGGCTACACCTTC. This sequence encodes CSAWDRGLLGYTF.

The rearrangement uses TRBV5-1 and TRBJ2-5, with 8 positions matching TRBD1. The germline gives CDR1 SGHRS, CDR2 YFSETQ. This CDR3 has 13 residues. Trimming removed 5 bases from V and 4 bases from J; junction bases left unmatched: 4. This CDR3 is CASRTGATETQYF. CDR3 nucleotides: TGCGCCAGCAGGACAGGGGCGACAGAGACCCAGTACTTC.

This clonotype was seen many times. CDR3 sequence: CASSYERTGELFF. Written as DNA, the CDR3 is TGTGCCAGCAGTTACGAACGGACCGGGGAGCTGTTTTTT. The chain has TRBV6-6 and TRBJ2-2; D is ambiguous. The ends were cut back, 2 bases at V and 5 bases at J, with 6 bases in the middle. Germline CDR1 reads MNHNY; CDR2 reads SVGAGI (reference sequence). CDR3 size: 13 residues.

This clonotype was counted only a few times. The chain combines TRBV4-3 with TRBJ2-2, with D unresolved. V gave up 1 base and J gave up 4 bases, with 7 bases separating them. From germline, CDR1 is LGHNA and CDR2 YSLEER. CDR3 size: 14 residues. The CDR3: CASSQAGFTGELFF. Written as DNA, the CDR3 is TGCGCCAGCAGCCAAGCCGGGTTCACCGGGGAGCTGTTTTTT.

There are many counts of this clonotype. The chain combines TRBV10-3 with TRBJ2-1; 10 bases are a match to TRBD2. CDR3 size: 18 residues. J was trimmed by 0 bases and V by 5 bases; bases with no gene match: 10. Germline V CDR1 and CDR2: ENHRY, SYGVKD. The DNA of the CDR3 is TGTGCCATCAGTCGGGTAGCGGGAGGTTCGTACTCCTACAATGAGCAGTTCTTC. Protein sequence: CAISRVAGGSYSYNEQFF.

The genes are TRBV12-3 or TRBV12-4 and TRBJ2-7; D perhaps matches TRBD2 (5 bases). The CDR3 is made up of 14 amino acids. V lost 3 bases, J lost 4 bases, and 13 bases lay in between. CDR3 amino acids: CASSFPGFPYEQYF. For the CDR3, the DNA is TGTGCCAGCAGTTTCCCGGGGTTTCCATACGAGCAGTACTTC.

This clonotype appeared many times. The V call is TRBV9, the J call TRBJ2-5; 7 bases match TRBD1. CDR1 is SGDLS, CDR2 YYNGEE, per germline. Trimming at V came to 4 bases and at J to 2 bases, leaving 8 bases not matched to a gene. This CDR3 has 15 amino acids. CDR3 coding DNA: TGTGCCAGCAGCTCCCTAGGGACAGCTCAAGAGACCCAGTACTTC. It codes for CASSSLGTAQETQYF.

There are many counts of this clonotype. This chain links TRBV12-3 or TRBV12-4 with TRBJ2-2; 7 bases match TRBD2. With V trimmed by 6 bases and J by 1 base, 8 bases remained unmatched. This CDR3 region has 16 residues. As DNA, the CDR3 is TGTGCCAGCAGCCCCGGGGTAGCGGGGAACACCGGGGAGCTGTTTTTT. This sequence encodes CASSPGVAGNTGELFF.

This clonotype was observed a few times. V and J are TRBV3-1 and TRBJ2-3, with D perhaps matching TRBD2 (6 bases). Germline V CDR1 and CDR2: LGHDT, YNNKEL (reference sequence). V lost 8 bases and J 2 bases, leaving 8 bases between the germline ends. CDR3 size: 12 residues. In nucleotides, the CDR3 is TGTGCCAGCGGGGGGTCCACAGATACGCAGTATTTT. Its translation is CASGGSTDTQYF.

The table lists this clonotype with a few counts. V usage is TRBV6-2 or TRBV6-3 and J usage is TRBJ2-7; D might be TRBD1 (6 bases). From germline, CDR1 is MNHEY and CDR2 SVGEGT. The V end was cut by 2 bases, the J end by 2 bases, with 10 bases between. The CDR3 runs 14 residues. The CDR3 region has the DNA TGTGCCAGCAGTTACAGGACAGAACCCTACGAGCAGTACTTC. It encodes CASSYRTEPYEQYF.

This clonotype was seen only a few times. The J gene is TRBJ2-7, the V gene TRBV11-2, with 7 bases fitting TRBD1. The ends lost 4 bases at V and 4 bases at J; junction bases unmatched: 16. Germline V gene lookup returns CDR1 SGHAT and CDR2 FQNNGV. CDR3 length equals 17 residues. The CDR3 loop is CASSSIPPGGSGYEQYF. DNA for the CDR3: TGTGCCAGCAGCTCAATCCCTCCAGGGGGATCGGGGTACGAGCAGTACTTC.

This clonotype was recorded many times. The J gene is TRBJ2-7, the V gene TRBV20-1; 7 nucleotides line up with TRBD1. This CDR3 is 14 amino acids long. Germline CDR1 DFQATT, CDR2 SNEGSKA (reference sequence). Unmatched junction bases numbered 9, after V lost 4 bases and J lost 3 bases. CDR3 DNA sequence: TGCAGTGCTAACCCGACAGGGATGAGCTACGAGCAGTACTTC. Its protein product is CSANPTGMSYEQYF.

The CDR3: CASSRGIPCFQPQHF. DNA of the CDR3: TGCGCCAGCAGCCGGGGAATCCCATGCTTTCAGCCCCAGCATTTT. The chain carries TRBV23-1 and TRBJ1-5, with D unresolved. TRBV23-1 is an ORF for which the function is uncertain. Trimming stripped 6 bases from V and 6 bases from J, with 18 bases between. The CDR3 sequence is 15 residues long.

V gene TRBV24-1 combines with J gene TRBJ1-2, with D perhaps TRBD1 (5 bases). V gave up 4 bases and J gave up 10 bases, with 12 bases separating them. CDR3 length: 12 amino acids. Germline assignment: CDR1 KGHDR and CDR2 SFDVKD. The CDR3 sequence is CATSERDYLYTF. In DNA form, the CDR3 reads TGTGCCACCAGTGAGAGGGACTACCTCTACACCTTC.

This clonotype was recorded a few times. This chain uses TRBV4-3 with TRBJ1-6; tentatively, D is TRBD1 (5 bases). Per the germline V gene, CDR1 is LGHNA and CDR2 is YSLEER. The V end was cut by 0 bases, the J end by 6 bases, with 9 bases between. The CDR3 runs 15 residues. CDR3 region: CASSQDEGFNSPLHF. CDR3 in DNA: TGCGCCAGCAGCCAAGATGAGGGGTTTAATTCACCCCTCCACTTT.

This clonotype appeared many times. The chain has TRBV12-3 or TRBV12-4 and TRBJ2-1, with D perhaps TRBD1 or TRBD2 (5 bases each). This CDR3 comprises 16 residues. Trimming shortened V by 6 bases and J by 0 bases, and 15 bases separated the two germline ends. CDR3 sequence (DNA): TGTGCCAGCAGCCCCTCCCTTGGGGGCTCCTACAATGAGCAGTTCTTC. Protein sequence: CASSPSLGGSYNEQFF.

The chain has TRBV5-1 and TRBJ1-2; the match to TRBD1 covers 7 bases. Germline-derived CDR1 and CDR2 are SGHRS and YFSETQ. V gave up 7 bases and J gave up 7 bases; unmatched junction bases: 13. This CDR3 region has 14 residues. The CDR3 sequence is CASGPKRGLGGYTF. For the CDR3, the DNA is TGCGCCAGCGGACCAAAGAGGGGGCTCGGTGGCTACACCTTC.

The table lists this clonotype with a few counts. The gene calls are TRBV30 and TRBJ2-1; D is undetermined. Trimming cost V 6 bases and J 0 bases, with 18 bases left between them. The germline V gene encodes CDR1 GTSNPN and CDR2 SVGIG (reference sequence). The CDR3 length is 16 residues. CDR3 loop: CACDRSAPSSYNEQFF. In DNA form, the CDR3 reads TGTGCCTGTGACCGCTCAGCGCCAAGCTCCTACAATGAGCAGTTCTTC.

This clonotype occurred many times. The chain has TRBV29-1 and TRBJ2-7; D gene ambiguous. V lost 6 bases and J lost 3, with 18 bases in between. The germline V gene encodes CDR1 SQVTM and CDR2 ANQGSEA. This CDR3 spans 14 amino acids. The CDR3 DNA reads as TGCAGCGTCGCCCAGGTCAGCATGGACTACGAGCAGTACTTC. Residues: CSVAQVSMDYEQYF.

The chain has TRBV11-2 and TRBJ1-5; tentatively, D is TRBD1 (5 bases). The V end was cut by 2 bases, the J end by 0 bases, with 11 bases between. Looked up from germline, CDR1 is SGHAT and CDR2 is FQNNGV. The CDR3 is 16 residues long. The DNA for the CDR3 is TGTGCCAGCAGCTTACGGGGGTTAAATAGCAATCAGCCCCAGCATTTT. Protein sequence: CASSLRGLNSNQPQHF. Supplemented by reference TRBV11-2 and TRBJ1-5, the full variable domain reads EAGVAQSPRYKIIEKRQSVAFWCNPISGHATLYWYQQILGQGPKLLIQFQNNGVVDDSQLPKDRFSAERLKGVDSTLKIQPAKLEDSAVYLCASSLRGLNSNQPQHFGDGTRLSIL.

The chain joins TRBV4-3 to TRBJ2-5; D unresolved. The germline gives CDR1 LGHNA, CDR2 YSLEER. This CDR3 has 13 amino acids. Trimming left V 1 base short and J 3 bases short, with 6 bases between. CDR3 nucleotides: TGCGCCAGCAGCCAAGGGCAGGAAGAGACCCAGTACTTC. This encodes CASSQGQEETQYF.